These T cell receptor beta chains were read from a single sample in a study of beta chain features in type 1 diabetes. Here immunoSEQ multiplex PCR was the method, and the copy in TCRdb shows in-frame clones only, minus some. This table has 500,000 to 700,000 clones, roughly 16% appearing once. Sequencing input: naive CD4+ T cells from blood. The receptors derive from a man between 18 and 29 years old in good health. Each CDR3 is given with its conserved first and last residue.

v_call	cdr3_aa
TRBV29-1	CSVRGLAPSGNTIYF
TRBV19	CASRHRGPGQPQHF
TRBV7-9	CASSTQSSYNEQFF
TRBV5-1	CASSLRPRDQPQHF
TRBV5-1	CASSLAAGGTYEQYF
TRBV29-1	CSTRVRGMNTEAFF
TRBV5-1	CASSSLAGQETQYF
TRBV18	CASSRSTVNTEAFF
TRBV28	CASRPGANYGYTF
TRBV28	CASSLGGGNQPQHF
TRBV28	CASSSGDTYGYTF
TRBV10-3	CAIRLRAKETQYF
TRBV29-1	CSIRRMATEAFF
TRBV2	CASSEGQARQPQHF
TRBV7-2	CASRQDRVGNQPQHF
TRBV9	CASSATSGPWETQYF